This T cell receptor (beta chain) was captured by sequencing in a study of vaccination effects on CD4 cells after COVID-19 (dated by TCRdb to the early 2020s). Describing the broader study: Each participant received two doses of an mRNA SARS-CoV-2 vaccine, either BNT162b2 or mRNA-1273. In both COVID-19 convalescent patients and infection-naive vaccine recipients, the study compared SARS-CoV-2 spike-specific CD4+ TCR repertoires from before mRNA vaccination with those from after it. The full study included over 8 COVID-19 convalescent patients and a handful of SARS-CoV-2-naive healthy vaccine recipients. Cultures from other donors in the study were sequenced using the Oncomine TCR Beta short-read assay on an Illumina iSeq 100.

In the ViraFEST assay, PBMC were stimulated with viral peptide pools, and antigen-specific CD4+ T cell clonotypes were then identified by expansion using TCR sequencing. After roughly 11 days of culture, CD4+ T cells were isolated with the EasySep CD4+ T cell isolation kit. The absence of prior SARS-CoV-2 infection in healthy vaccine recipients was confirmed by negative nucleocapsid antibodies before and after vaccination. Approximately 2 million PBMC per well were cultured in IMDM with 5% human AB serum, 10 IU/ml IL-2 and gentamicin, plus 10 ug/ml peptides. Half of the culture medium was replaced with fresh IL-2-containing medium on days 3 and 7. Unless noted otherwise, every peptide stimulation condition was grown in triplicate wells. Using Ficoll-Paque Plus gradient centrifugation, PBMC were separated from whole blood and then either used fresh or cryopreserved at -140C. The overlapping peptide pools covered the spike proteins of SARS-CoV-2 and of the common cold coronaviruses HCoV-NL63, HCoV-OC43 and HCoV-229E. Genomic DNA was extracted from cultured CD4+ T cells with the QIAamp micro DNA kit.

Overall results and qualifications from the work: The study was limited by a small number of convalescent patients and lacked early post-infection timepoints. Marked clonal contraction was observed in both infection-induced and vaccine-induced clones at late post-vaccination timepoints, consistent with waning T cell responses. In healthy vaccine recipients, vaccine-induced clones were almost all SARS-CoV-2 mono-reactive, with only 1 of 255 cross-reactive with common cold coronaviruses.

Libraries were constructed by the immunoSEQ multiplex PCR assay. TCR beta CDR3 sequencing was performed on DNA from the cultured, isolated CD4+ T cells. The source study handled its data this way. Non-productive TCR sequences were removed and reads were trimmed to the CDR3 region, keeping CDR3s of at least 7 amino acids. Antigen-specific clonotypes were identified using the MANAFEST web app by comparison of expansion in peptide wells against reference cultures. To count as positive, a clone had to show expansion at FDR<0.05 compared with the reference and with all other wells, an odds ratio above 5, and a frequency above 0.1% in two replicate wells. Clonotypes significantly expanded in SARS-CoV-2 spike wells and in at least one common cold coronavirus spike condition were defined as cross-reactive. CDR3 similarity was assessed by Levenshtein distance with the stringdist R package, and unrooted trees were built with ape in R 3.6.1. TCRdb mirrors the immuneACCESS table, restricted to in-frame sequences. Some clones are absent from its copies; in checked studies, under half trace to an unresolved V gene, and the reason for the others is unknown. The DNA was the basis for D and trimming; V, J and clone size are from that table. In all, the sample holds more than 20,000 clones, and approximately 83% of those were seen once. The ten largest clones add up to about 9.3% of the sample.

At the junction V is shortened by 5 bases and J by 5 bases, with 4 bases in between. The CDR3 holds 11 amino acids from the cysteine to the phenylalanine. Only the CDR3 part of the read is kept: 33 bases, read in frame from the first base. Taken from the germline V gene, the CDR1 and CDR2 loops are MNHEY and SVGAGI. As concerns this clone: What antigen it recognizes has not been identified. Nothing much larger sits one base from this clone, and base qualities are not available.

This sample comprised CD4+ T cells from PBMCs cultured with HCoV-NL63 spike peptides, obtained before COVID-19 vaccination. The cell subset or site label, read with the paper, signifies: HCoV-NL63 spike overlapping peptide pool stimulation. The receptor chain draws on TRBV6-5 and TRBJ2-1; no confident D gene assignment can be made. The clonotype comes from a human donor who received a COVID-19 vaccine. The sequence in DNA is TGTGCCAGCAGTCTACACAATGAGCAGTTCTTC. This is translated as CASSLHNEQFF.